Presented here are 8 T cell receptor beta chains from one specimen sequenced in a study of blood T cell repertoires in COVID-19. Using immunoSEQ multiplex PCR, the repertoire was profiled, and TCRdb retains in-frame clones only, with some absent. The sample contains approximately 100,000 clones, less than 85% of which appear only once. Material for sequencing was peripheral blood. These receptors were taken from a woman aged 60-75 years with acute or convalescent COVID-19.

The chain is built from TRBV5-4 and TRBJ2-5; TRBD1 matches 9 bases. Germline V CDR1 and CDR2: SGHNT, YYREEE (reference sequence). After removal of 2 bases from V and 5 bases from J, the junction contained 4 bases not matched to a gene. This CDR3 region has 14 residues. The chain's CDR3 is CASSLQGARETQYF. The CDR3 coding sequence is TGTGCCAGCAGCTTACAGGGGGCTAGGGAGACCCAGTACTTC. Using reference TRBV5-4 and TRBJ2-5 for the parts outside the CDR3, the full variable domain is ETGVTQSPTHLIKTRGQQVTLRCSSQSGHNTVSWYQQALGQGPQFIFQYYREEENGRGNFPPRFSGLQFPNYSSELNVNALELDDSALYLCASSLQGARETQYFGPGTRLLVL.

The chain uses TRBV7-2 and TRBJ2-1; D unresolved. Looked up from germline, CDR1 is SGHTA and CDR2 is FQGNSA. V shed 1 base and J shed 3 bases, with 4 bases lying between them. There are 13 residues in the CDR3. The CDR3 DNA reads as TGTGCCAGCAGCTTAGAACTCTACAATGAGCAGTTCTTC. Amino acid sequence: CASSLELYNEQFF.

V and J are TRBV18 and TRBJ1-5; D ambiguous. The V end lost 2 bases, the J end lost 4 bases, and 6 bases lay between the germline ends. This CDR3 contains 13 residues. CDR1 is KGHSH, CDR2 LQKENI, per germline. Written as DNA, the CDR3 is TGTGCCAGCTCACCAGCGAGGAATCAGCCCCAGCATTTT. It codes for CASSPARNQPQHF.

The gene calls are TRBV30 and TRBJ1-2; D gene uncertain. This CDR3 spans 12 amino acids. V lost 3 bases to trimming and J lost 4 bases, with 9 bases between them. Germline-derived CDR1 and CDR2 are GTSNPN and SVGIG (reference sequence). CDR3 nucleotide sequence: TGTGCCTGGAGGCCCCCCGGCTATGGCTACACCTTC. It encodes CAWRPPGYGYTF.

The CDR3 bases are TGTGCCAGCAGTTTAAACAGGGACCAGCCCCAGCATTTT. Amino acid sequence: CASSLNRDQPQHF. This chain connects TRBV12-3 or TRBV12-4 to TRBJ1-5; weak D call: TRBD1 (6 bases). This CDR3 is 13 amino acids long. V was shortened by 2 bases and J by 7 bases, with 9 bases between the two germline ends.

The gene calls are TRBV7-9 and TRBJ1-2, with D perhaps TRBD1 (6 bases). The CDR3 has 14 residues. The germline V and J ends were trimmed by 1 base and 5 bases, with 11 bases remaining between them. Germline V gene data show CDR1 as SEHNR and CDR2 as FQNEAQ (reference sequence). CDR3 DNA sequence: TGTGCCAGCAGCTTAGACACAGGGAGATATGGCTACACCTTC. It translates to CASSLDTGRYGYTF.

This chain connects TRBV4-2 to TRBJ2-6; D gene ambiguous. Trimming left V 1 base short and J 1 base short, with 2 bases between. The CDR3 spans 14 residues. CDR1 and CDR2 (germline): LGHNA, YNFKEQ. The DNA for the CDR3 is TGTGCCAGCAGCCAAGCTTCTGGGGCCAACGTCCTGACTTTC. This translates into CASSQASGANVLTF.

This chain connects TRBV28 to TRBJ2-2; 7 bases match TRBD2. V lost 11 bases, J lost 5 bases, and 8 bases stayed unmatched. Germline values: CDR1 MDHEN, CDR2 SYDVKM. This CDR3 has 13 residues. The CDR3 nucleotides read TGTGCCGCCAACGGGGGGATTACCGGGGAGCTGTTTTTT. Its translation is CAANGGITGELFF.